The 18 T cell receptor beta chains below all came from one sample that was sequenced in a study of Graves' ophthalmopathy and Graves' hyperthyroidism. RNA transcripts provided the template for amplifying TCR beta CDR3 regions. HTBI-primed RT-PCR formed the first round, and a multiplex PCR formed the second. One entry per CDR3 protein, called by TCRdb with MiXCR from the multiplex PCR reads. The sample yields fewer than 400,000 distinct CDR3 sequences, about 17% seen once. The specimen sequenced was peripheral blood. The receptors come from a woman aged 18-29 years with Graves' ophthalmopathy.

This clonotype has at least ten counts. V is TRBV19 and J is TRBJ1-5; no reliable D call. The CDR3 length is 14 residues. The V gene's germline CDR1 is LNHDA and CDR2 SQIVND (reference sequence). The ends were cut back, 5 bases at V and 4 bases at J, with 12 bases in the middle. CDR3 in DNA: TGTGCCAGTAGTTTTGGCTTCGAGAATCAGCCCCAGCATTTT. As protein: CASSFGFENQPQHF.

This clonotype was observed many times. The V call is TRBV28, the J call TRBJ1-5; D gene ambiguous. This CDR3 is built from 13 residues. V was trimmed by 5 bases and J by 3 bases, leaving 8 bases between them. The germline V gene has CDR1 MDHEN and CDR2 SYDVKM. CDR3: CASSQQHNQPQHF. The CDR3 DNA sequence: TGTGCCAGCAGTCAACAACACAATCAGCCCCAGCATTTT.

This clonotype was observed many times. The V gene is TRBV7-3, the J gene TRBJ1-1; maybe TRBD1 (5 bases). Trimming left V 5 bases short and J 5 bases short, with 18 bases between. The CDR3 is 15 amino acids. CDR1 is SGHTA, CDR2 FQGTGA, per germline. DNA of the CDR3: TGTGCCAGCAGCGCCTCAGGGCTGCTTGGGACTGAAGCTTTCTTT. Residues: CASSASGLLGTEAFF.

This clonotype has at least ten counts. The J gene is TRBJ2-7, the V gene TRBV12-3 or TRBV12-4; the match to TRBD1 covers 8 bases. The V and J ends lost 7 bases and 9 bases, in that order; junction bases with no gene match: 8. This CDR3 region has 12 residues. The CDR3 reads CASTQGAQRQYF. CDR3 in DNA: TGTGCCAGCACCCAGGGGGCGCAGCGGCAGTACTTC.

This clonotype was detected many times. This chain uses TRBV12-3 or TRBV12-4 with TRBJ2-2, with 9 bases identical to TRBD1. The CDR3 runs to 14 residues. V dropped 5 bases and J dropped 5; count of bases not matched to a gene: 3. CDR3 amino acids: CASSRTGVTGELFF. For the CDR3, the DNA is TGTGCCAGCAGTCGGACAGGGGTGACCGGGGAGCTGTTTTTT.

Regarding this clonotype: The germline gene is not matched at one end of the junction; a read error may be the cause. This chain links TRBV27 with TRBJ2-2; 12 positions match TRBD1. Per the germline V gene, CDR1 is MNHEY and CDR2 is SMNVEV (reference sequence). The CDR3 spans 17 residues. The CDR3 protein is CAISETGQGALSGELFF. The CDR3 DNA reads TGTGCCATCAGTGAGACGGGACAGGGGGCGCTTTCCGGGGAGCTGTTTTTT.

V gene TRBV20-1 combines with J gene TRBJ1-5; D is possibly TRBD1 (6 bases). In germline, CDR1 is DFQATT, CDR2 SNEGSKA (reference sequence). The germline V and J ends were trimmed by 6 bases and 2 bases, with 17 bases remaining between them. The CDR3 runs to 15 residues. CDR3 nucleotides: TGCAGTGCGAGGGCCGGGGGCCCCGGCAATCAGCCCCAGCATTTT. Its translation is CSARAGGPGNQPQHF.

This clonotype showed up many times. This CDR3 fails to terminate in the conserved phenylalanine or tryptophan, so it likely reflects a read error. The chain carries TRBV7-2 and TRBJ1-6; TRBD1 might be the D (5 bases). This CDR3 has 15 amino acids. Germline V gene data show CDR1 as SGHTA and CDR2 as FQGNSA. V was pared by 5 bases and J by 4 bases, with 12 bases between. DNA for the CDR3: TGTGCCAGCAGCAGTCCCGCAGGGTATAATTCACCCCTCCACTCT. It codes for CASSSPAGYNSPLHS.

This clonotype was counted ten times or more. The CDR3 reads CASSIRGIWGGNTIYF. DNA for the CDR3: TGTGCCAGCTCGATACGGGGGATATGGGGTGGAAACACCATATATTTT. This sequence joins TRBV28 and TRBJ1-3; D perhaps matches TRBD1 (5 bases). Germline CDR1 reads MDHEN; CDR2 reads SYDVKM. Trimming removed 8 bases at V and 3 bases at J, with 20 bases between. The CDR3 runs 16 residues.

This clonotype was counted ten times or more. The chain has TRBV12-3 or TRBV12-4 and TRBJ2-7; D is tentatively TRBD1 or TRBD2 (5 bases each). Trimming removed 7 bases from V and 5 bases from J, with 18 bases in between. There are 14 residues in the CDR3. The CDR3 DNA follows: TGTGCCAGCAATCCCGGGACCAGTAATCACGAGCAGTACTTC. Translation: CASNPGTSNHEQYF.

The gene calls are TRBV6-1 and TRBJ2-7; D possibly matches TRBD1 or TRBD2 (5 bases each). In germline, CDR1 is MNHNS, CDR2 SASEGT. The V end lost 5 bases, the J end lost 2 bases, and 13 bases lay between the germline ends. The CDR3 runs 14 residues. CDR3 amino acids: CASSQRDRPYEQYF. The CDR3 DNA follows: TGTGCCAGCAGTCAAAGGGACCGACCCTACGAGCAGTACTTC.

V and J are TRBV28 and TRBJ2-2; 8 positions agree with TRBD1. CDR1 is MDHEN and CDR2 is SYDVKM in the germline V gene. This CDR3 has 16 amino acids. J gave up 6 bases and V 3 bases, and 9 bases lay outside the gene matches. The CDR3 coding sequence is TGTGCCAGCAGTTTTTTCATCGGACAGGGATCCGGGGAGCTGTTTTTT. Translation gives CASSFFIGQGSGELFF.

At least ten counts were recorded for this clonotype. The chain combines TRBV24-1 with TRBJ2-4; TRBD2 matches at 14 bases. This CDR3 has 21 residues. The V and J ends lost 9 bases and 4 bases, in that order; junction bases with no gene match: 22. Germline-derived CDR1 and CDR2 are KGHDR and SFDVKD. The CDR3 sequence: CATPNQTSGRAFSWAKNIQYF. The CDR3 nucleotides are TGTGCCACCCCAAACCAGACTAGCGGGAGGGCCTTTAGTTGGGCAAAAAACATTCAGTACTTC.

Many counts were recorded for this clonotype. This chain connects TRBV19 to TRBJ1-5; D perhaps matches TRBD1 (6 bases). The CDR3 sequence is 17 residues long. CDR1 LNHDA and CDR2 SQIVND come from the germline V gene (reference sequence). V lost 7 bases, J lost 4 bases, and 23 bases lay in between. The CDR3: CASKTQGLTGLNQPQHF. The CDR3 DNA reads as TGTGCCAGTAAGACACAGGGATTAACAGGGTTGAATCAGCCCCAGCATTTT.

Details on this clonotype: One end of the junction varies from germline; a read error may be responsible. This chain's CDR3 is CATSRDGRSGGSVSSEQYF. Here the CDR3 DNA reads TGTGCCACCAGCAGAGATGGACGGTCTGGCGGGAGTGTCTCCTCCGAGCAGTACTTC. The rearrangement links TRBV15 to TRBJ2-7, with TRBD2 identical over 7 bases. CDR1 LNHNV and CDR2 YYDKDF come from the germline V gene (reference sequence). The CDR3 is made up of 19 amino acids. The entire variable domain, with the rest obtained from reference TRBV15 and TRBJ2-7, is as follows: DAMVIQNPRYQVTQFGKPVTLSCSQTLNHNVMYWYQQKSSQAPKLLFHYYDKDFNNEADTPDNFQSRRPNTSFCFLDIRSPGLGDTAMYLCATSRDGRSGGSVSSEQYFGPGTRLTVT.

V is TRBV12-3 or TRBV12-4 and J is TRBJ1-1; 7 bases are a match to TRBD1. V lost 7 bases and J lost 1; bases outside the gene matches: 6. The CDR3 is made up of 14 amino acids. CDR3 nucleotide sequence: TGTGCCAGCACCTGGGACAGAGAGAACACTGAAGCTTTCTTT. Its translation: CASTWDRENTEAFF.

This clonotype was detected many times. The rearrangement links TRBV28 to TRBJ1-2; D is ambiguous. This CDR3 spans 10 amino acids. V was pared by 6 bases and J by 9 bases, with 8 bases between. Germline values: CDR1 MDHEN, CDR2 SYDVKM. The CDR3 sequence is CASRKVSYTF. CDR3 coding DNA: TGTGCCAGCAGAAAAGTTAGCTACACCTTC.

The chain is built from TRBV6-2 or TRBV6-3 and TRBJ1-2, with 10 bases matching TRBD1. Germline V CDR1 and CDR2: MNHEY, SVGEGT. Trimming at V came to 7 bases and at J to 4 bases, leaving 6 bases not matched to a gene. CDR3 size: 14 residues. CDR3 protein: CASTKRTGGYGYTF. As DNA, the CDR3 is TGTGCCAGCACAAAAAGGACAGGGGGCTATGGCTACACCTTC.